The sequence of this T cell receptor beta chain was determined in a study of blood T cell repertoires in COVID-19. On the study more broadly: COVID-19 samples from acute and convalescent phases originated in the United States, Italy and Spain.

Unmatched junction bases numbered 3, after V lost 1 base and J lost 2 bases. The CDR3 runs to 15 residues. From germline, CDR1 is SGDLS and CDR2 YYNGEE. In the authors' methods: Estimation of nucleated cell counts relied on the amplification of reference gene primers. The table came from immunoSEQ multiplex PCR; TCRdb's copy has only in-frame clones and leaves some out. The V and J calls and the clone size are those of that table, but D and trimming were determined from the DNA. Of over 15,000 clones listed, more than 75% are singletons. This sequence was found in a human donor with active COVID-19. The donor label of this sample is uncertain. The genes are TRBV9 and TRBJ2-3; 8 positions agree with TRBD2. Source material: peripheral blood. CDR3 residues: CASSVRLANTDTQYF. DNA for the CDR3: TGTGCCAGCAGCGTACGACTAGCGAACACAGATACGCAGTATTTT. The variable domain in full, with the rest retrieved from reference TRBV9 and TRBJ2-3, is DSGVTQTPKHLITATGQRVTLRCSPRSGDLSVYWYQQSLDQGLQFLIQYYNGEERAKGNILERFSAQQFPDLHSELNLSSLELGDSALYFCASSVRLANTDTQYFGPGTRLTVL.